Listed below are T cell receptor beta chains from one sample, sequenced in a study of identifying expanded T cells in peripheral blood. The protocol was immunoSEQ multiplex PCR, while the TCRdb copy is restricted to in-frame clones and leaves out a portion. The repertoire holds some 120,000 clones, with around 84% as singletons. Source material: blood. The source is a person aged 18-70 years in good health. The CDR3 runs from the conserved cysteine through the conserved F or W. Fields, in order: J gene, D gene, CDR3 length, clone size, V gene, CDR3 DNA, CDR3 protein. A D gene is named only where the DNA matches it firmly. Not all rows give a size; the values are once, few, many and, for expanded clones, a class.

>TRBJ1-3|-|15|-|TRBV4-3
TGCGCCAGCAGCCAAGCGGAGGGTCCAGGAAACACCATATATTTT
CASSQAEGPGNTIYF
>TRBJ2-7|-|15|-|TRBV7-9
TGTGCCAGCAGCTCCAAGGGTCCAGGGTCCTACGAGCAGTACTTC
CASSSKGPGSYEQYF
>TRBJ2-3|TRBD1|18|-|TRBV7-3
TGTGCCAGCAGCTTAGTCCGGCGTGGGACAGGGACGTCAGATACGCAGTATTTT
CASSLVRRGTGTSDTQYF
>TRBJ2-5|-|14|-|TRBV27
TGTGCCAGCACCCCGAGGGAGTCAGGGGAGACCCAGTACTTC
CASTPRESGETQYF
>TRBJ1-1|-|13|-|TRBV10-3
TGTGCCATCACTGGGGGCGTGAACACTGAAGCTTTCTTT
CAITGGVNTEAFF
>TRBJ2-5|TRBD1|14|-|TRBV11-2
TGTGCCAGCAGCTTAGACAGGGGGCAGGAGACCCAGTACTTC
CASSLDRGQETQYF
>TRBJ2-3|-|15|-|TRBV28
TGTGCCAGCGGCCAAGTAGACTTACCCACAGATACGCAGTATTTT
CASGQVDLPTDTQYF
>TRBJ2-7|-|16|-|TRBV5-4
TGTGCCAGCAGCTCAGGTGGGCAGGGGTTTATCTACGAGCAGTACTTC
CASSSGGQGFIYEQYF
>TRBJ1-1|-|13|-|TRBV5-1
TGCGCCAGCAGCCCGGGGAGGGGAAGTGAAGCTTTCTTT
CASSPGRGSEAFF
>TRBJ1-5|-|16|-|TRBV19
TGTGCCAGTATTGACAACCCGGGGGCCGGCAATCAGCCCCAGCATTTT
CASIDNPGAGNQPQHF
>TRBJ2-7|TRBD1|13|-|TRBV6-1
TGTGCCAGCAGTGTAGGGACAGGGTACGAGCAGTACTTC
CASSVGTGYEQYF
>TRBJ2-3|TRBD2|17|-|TRBV2
TGTGCCAGCAGGCTTCTAGCGGGGGGATTTTCCACAGATACGCAGTATTTT
CASRLLAGGFSTDTQYF
>TRBJ2-1|TRBD2|15|-|TRBV11-3
TGTGCCAGCAGCGGTAGCGGGAGCCAGTCGGATGAGCAGTTCTTC
CASSGSGSQSDEQFF
>TRBJ2-7|TRBD1|17|-|TRBV4-1
TGCGCCAGCAGCCAAGGTCGCCCGGGACAGCTCTCCTACGAGCAGTACTTC
CASSQGRPGQLSYEQYF
>TRBJ2-3|TRBD1|16|-|TRBV19
TGTGCCAGTAGCCCGTTTGGACAGGGGGCCACAGATACGCAGTATTTT
CASSPFGQGATDTQYF
>TRBJ2-1|TRBD1|15|-|TRBV27
TGTGCCAGCAGTACCGGGACAGGGGGCAGGAATGAGCAGTTCTTC
CASSTGTGGRNEQFF
>TRBJ1-2|-|14|-|TRBV4-1
TGCGCCAGCAGCCAAGATTTTCGGGTTCCTGGCTACACCTTC
CASSQDFRVPGYTF
>TRBJ1-4|-|17|-|TRBV5-3
TGTGCCAGAAACCGTTCATGGTGGAGAGCACCTAATGAAAAACTGTTTTTT
CARNRSWWRAPNEKLFF
>TRBJ1-1|TRBD1|17|-|TRBV7-2
TGTGCCAGCAGCTTAGTATATCTGGGACAGGGGGCAGGTGAAGCTTTCTTT
CASSLVYLGQGAGEAFF
>TRBJ1-1|-|13|-|TRBV7-2
TGTGCCAGCAGCCGGGCGAGGAACACTGAAGCTTTCTTT
CASSRARNTEAFF
>TRBJ2-5|TRBD1|16|-|TRBV7-2
TGTGCCAGCAGCTTAAACCGGGGACAGGGCCAAGAGACCCAGTACTTC
CASSLNRGQGQETQYF
>TRBJ2-1|-|15|-|TRBV29-1
TGCAGCGTTGAATCAGGGCGAAGCTCCTACAATGAGCAGTTCTTC
CSVESGRSSYNEQFF
>TRBJ1-1|-|16|-|TRBV2
TGTGCCAGCAGGGGGGTTGGGGGAGAACCGCGGCATGAAGCTTTCTTT
CASRGVGGEPRHEAFF
>TRBJ1-2|-|13|-|TRBV6-5
TGTGCCAGCAGTCCCGGCCCTAACTATGGCTACACCTTC
CASSPGPNYGYTF
>TRBJ1-2|-|15|-|TRBV6-5
TGTGCCAGCAGTTACTCGATAAATGGGGACTATGGCTACACCTTC
CASSYSINGDYGYTF
>TRBJ2-7|-|16|-|TRBV7-9
TGTGCCAGCAGCTCGGGGCGGGGACAGATTATCTACGAGCAGTACTTC
CASSSGRGQIIYEQYF
>TRBJ1-1|-|17|once|TRBV10-2
TGCGCCAGCAGTGAGGTACAGGGATTACGAGGAAGGACTGAAGCTTTCTTT
CASSEVQGLRGRTEAFF
>TRBJ2-2|-|14|-|TRBV11-3
TGTGCCAGCAGCTTAGTGAAGGGGACAGGGGAGCTGTTTTTT
CASSLVKGTGELFF
>TRBJ2-7|-|14|-|TRBV4-3
TGCGCCAGCAGCCCCGGGACACGGGCTAGGGAGCAGTACTTC
CASSPGTRAREQYF
>TRBJ1-6|-|15|few|TRBV6-5
TGTGCCAGCAGTAGAGGGCAGGGGAGTAATTCACCCCTCCACTTT
CASSRGQGSNSPLHF
>TRBJ2-7|-|15|-|TRBV7-8
TGTGCCAGCAGCTTACTCCGGGGGCAGGGCTACGAGCAGTACTTC
CASSLLRGQGYEQYF
>TRBJ2-1|-|15|few|TRBV11-3
TGTGCCAGCAGCCCGCCGGGGCGTGGTTACAATGAGCAGTTCTTC
CASSPPGRGYNEQFF
>TRBJ2-1|-|16|-|TRBV4-3
TGCGCCAGCAGCCAAGTGGGTACAGGCTCCTACAATGAGCAGTTCTTC
CASSQVGTGSYNEQFF
>TRBJ2-1|-|13|-|TRBV5-1
TGCGCCAGCAGCTTGGGGGTAAACAATGAGCAGTTCTTC
CASSLGVNNEQFF
>TRBJ1-1|-|15|-|TRBV7-9
TGTGCCAGCAGCCCCGTCGTCAGGCAGCACGCTGAAGCTTTCTTT
CASSPVVRQHAEAFF
>TRBJ2-1|-|15|once|TRBV15
TGTGCCACCAGCAGAGATTTCGTTGGGGAAGGAGAGCAGTTCTTC
CATSRDFVGEGEQFF
>TRBJ1-2|TRBD1|16|few|TRBV6-6
TGTGCCAGCAGTTACACAGGGGCAGGGCAGCCCTATGGCTACACCTTC
CASSYTGAGQPYGYTF
>TRBJ2-7|TRBD1|15|-|TRBV5-4
TGTGCCAGCAGCGTCCGGGACAGGGTCGACTACGAGCAGTACTTC
CASSVRDRVDYEQYF
>TRBJ1-1|-|14|-|TRBV7-9
TGTGCCAGCAGCTTAAGCGGGACACGATTAGAAGCTTTCTTT
CASSLSGTRLEAFF
>TRBJ2-4|-|14|-|TRBV30
TGTGCCTGGAGTACGGCAGGGGCCAAAAACATTCAGTACTTC
CAWSTAGAKNIQYF
>TRBJ2-2|-|13|-|TRBV7-6
TGTGCCAGCAGCTTAGCGCCCACCGGGGAGCTGTTTTTT
CASSLAPTGELFF
>TRBJ1-5|-|14|-|TRBV27
TGTGCCAGCAGAGAGAGCGGCCTTAATCAGCCCCAGCATTTT
CASRESGLNQPQHF
>TRBJ2-3|TRBD1|18|-|TRBV27
TGTGCCAGCAGTTTAAAAGGGCACGGGACAGGGGGCTCGGATACGCAGTATTTT
CASSLKGHGTGGSDTQYF
>TRBJ1-1|TRBD1|18|-|TRBV4-1
TGCGCCAGCAGCGGCCGCTCCCGGGACAGGGATAGGAACACTGAAGCTTTCTTT
CASSGRSRDRDRNTEAFF